Presented here are 9 T cell receptor beta chains from one specimen sequenced in a study of a mutant IDH1 vaccine in newly diagnosed glioma. These TCRs' antigens remain unknown. The time point is: week 35, safety follow-up. Each vaccine dose was 300 ug of mutant IDH1 20-mer peptide, with topical imiquimod. The repertoire was sequenced with immunoSEQ multiplex PCR; TCRdb's copy has only in-frame clones and lacks some. The repertoire has approximately 30,000 clones, roughly 82% of them found once; the top ten carry approximately 7.5%. The material was PBMCs, obtained from a glioma patient whose treatment included an IDH1 peptide vaccine. These receptor sequences come from a middle-aged man with glioma.

The chain carries TRBV2 and TRBJ1-1, with no clear D. This CDR3 has 10 residues. The germline V gene has CDR1 SNHLY and CDR2 FYNNEI. Trimming pared 8 bases from V and 10 bases from J, leaving 11 bases between. The CDR3 here is CASLKIRAFF. The CDR3, as DNA: TGTGCCAGCCTTAAGATAAGAGCTTTCTTT. Drawing the rest from reference TRBV2 and TRBJ1-1, the complete variable domain is EPEVTQTPSHQVTQMGQEVILRCVPISNHLYFYWYRQILGQKVEFLVSFYNNEISEKSEIFDDQFSVERPDGSNFTLKIRSTKLEDSAMYFCASLKIRAFFGQGTRLTVV.

This chain links TRBV4-3 with TRBJ2-6, with D possibly matching TRBD1 (6 bases). This CDR3 spans 16 amino acids. Germline assignment: CDR1 LGHNA and CDR2 YSLEER. V was clipped by 3 bases and J by 0 bases, with 9 bases between them. The CDR3 loop is CASSQDSFSGANVLTF. The CDR3 nucleotides are TGCGCCAGCAGCCAGGACAGTTTCTCTGGGGCCAACGTCCTGACTTTC.

V usage is TRBV5-4 and J usage is TRBJ2-1; tentative D call: TRBD2 (5 bases). The V and J ends lost 5 bases and 8 bases respectively, with 14 bases between them. The CDR3 sequence is 13 residues long. Germline V gives CDR1 SGHNT, CDR2 YYREEE (reference sequence). Here the CDR3 reads CASRPPIGDEQFF. The CDR3 DNA sequence: TGTGCCAGCAGGCCTCCGATCGGGGATGAGCAGTTCTTC.

The chain links TRBV4-1 to TRBJ2-1, with D maybe TRBD1 (5 bases). The CDR3 is 13 residues long. Trimming shortened V by 4 bases and J by 7 bases, and 11 bases separated the two germline ends. Germline CDR1 is MGHRA and CDR2 is YSYEKL. CDR3 bases: TGCGCCAGCAGCCGCGTACAGGTAAATGAGCAGTTCTTC. Translating it yields CASSRVQVNEQFF.

This chain connects TRBV6-5 to TRBJ1-5, with unresolved D. CDR1 is MNHEY and CDR2 is SVGAGI in the germline V gene. V lost 0 bases and J 7 bases, leaving 7 bases between the germline ends. The CDR3 extends over 13 amino acids. The CDR3 bases are TGTGCCAGCAGTTACTCGTGGGAACAGCCCCAGCATTTT. Encoded protein: CASSYSWEQPQHF.

This sequence joins TRBV14 and TRBJ2-1; 7 bases line up with TRBD1. There are 14 residues in the CDR3. Trimming at V came to 5 bases and at J to 7 bases, leaving 8 bases not matched to a gene. CDR1 is SGHDN and CDR2 is FVKESK in the germline V gene. CDR3 residues: CASSVDRVLNEQFF. In DNA form, the CDR3 reads TGTGCCAGCAGCGTTGACAGGGTTTTGAATGAGCAGTTCTTC.

The CDR3 DNA sequence: TGCACCAGCAGCCAAGACCGGCGGGGGGCTTACACCGGGGAGCTGTTTTTT. Protein: CTSSQDRRGAYTGELFF. The chain has TRBV1 and TRBJ2-2; the D call of TRBD2 is as the table states it, not checked on the DNA. TRBV1 is assigned pseudogene status. CDR3 size: 17 residues.

V and J are TRBV9 and TRBJ2-3; weak D call: TRBD2 (6 bases). CDR1 is SGDLS and CDR2 is YYNGEE in the germline V gene. The CDR3 spans 14 residues. Trimming cost V 4 bases and J 0 bases, with 9 bases left between them. CDR3 protein: CASSPGDSTDTQYF. The CDR3 DNA is TGTGCCAGCAGCCCGGGGGATAGCACAGATACGCAGTATTTT.

The genes are TRBV7-9 and TRBJ1-1, with D perhaps TRBD1 (5 bases). The CDR3 covers 14 residues. The V gene's germline CDR1 is SEHNR and CDR2 FQNEAQ (reference sequence). V lost 4 bases to trimming and J lost 2 bases, with 11 bases between them. In nucleotides, the CDR3 is TGTGCCAGCAGCTCGCCAGGGCCAAACACTGAAGCTTTCTTT. Translation gives CASSSPGPNTEAFF.